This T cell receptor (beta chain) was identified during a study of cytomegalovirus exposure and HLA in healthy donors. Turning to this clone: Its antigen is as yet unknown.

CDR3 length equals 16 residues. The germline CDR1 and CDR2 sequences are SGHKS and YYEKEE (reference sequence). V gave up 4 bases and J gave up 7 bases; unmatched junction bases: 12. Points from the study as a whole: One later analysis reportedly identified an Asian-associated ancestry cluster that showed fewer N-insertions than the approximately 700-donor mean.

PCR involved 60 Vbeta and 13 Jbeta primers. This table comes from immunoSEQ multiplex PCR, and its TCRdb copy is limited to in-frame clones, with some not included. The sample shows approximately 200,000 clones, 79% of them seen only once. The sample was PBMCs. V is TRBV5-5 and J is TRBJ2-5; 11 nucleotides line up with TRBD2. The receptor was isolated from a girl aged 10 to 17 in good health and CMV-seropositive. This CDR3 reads CASSGNSGGAYATQYF. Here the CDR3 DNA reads TGTGCCAGCAGCGGAAATAGCGGGGGGGCCTATGCGACCCAGTACTTC.